This T cell receptor (beta chain) appears in the sequencing data of a study of blood T cell repertoires in COVID-19. Produced via immunoSEQ multiplex PCR; TCRdb's table is partial and in-frame only. The profile covers about 140,000 clones, with around 84% appearing a single time and approximately 5.4% taken by the ten largest. From germline, CDR1 is PRHDT and CDR2 FYEKMQ (reference sequence). Trimming took 2 bases from V and 0 from J, leaving 10 bases between them. The CDR3 extends over 15 amino acids. This sequence originates from a human donor in a cohort sampled during active COVID-19. The material sequenced was peripheral blood. The chain recombines TRBV13 with TRBJ1-1; D not resolved. The CDR3 loop reads CASSLHFLMNTEAFF. In DNA form, the CDR3 reads TGTGCCAGCAGCTTACACTTTTTGATGAACACTGAAGCTTTCTTT. Based on the CDR3 plus reference TRBV13 and TRBJ1-1, the full variable domain is AAGVIQSPRHLIKEKRETATLKCYPIPRHDTVYWYQQGPGQDPQFLISFYEKMQSDKGSIPDRFSAQQFSDYHSELNMSSLELGDSALYFCASSLHFLMNTEAFFGQGTRLTVV.